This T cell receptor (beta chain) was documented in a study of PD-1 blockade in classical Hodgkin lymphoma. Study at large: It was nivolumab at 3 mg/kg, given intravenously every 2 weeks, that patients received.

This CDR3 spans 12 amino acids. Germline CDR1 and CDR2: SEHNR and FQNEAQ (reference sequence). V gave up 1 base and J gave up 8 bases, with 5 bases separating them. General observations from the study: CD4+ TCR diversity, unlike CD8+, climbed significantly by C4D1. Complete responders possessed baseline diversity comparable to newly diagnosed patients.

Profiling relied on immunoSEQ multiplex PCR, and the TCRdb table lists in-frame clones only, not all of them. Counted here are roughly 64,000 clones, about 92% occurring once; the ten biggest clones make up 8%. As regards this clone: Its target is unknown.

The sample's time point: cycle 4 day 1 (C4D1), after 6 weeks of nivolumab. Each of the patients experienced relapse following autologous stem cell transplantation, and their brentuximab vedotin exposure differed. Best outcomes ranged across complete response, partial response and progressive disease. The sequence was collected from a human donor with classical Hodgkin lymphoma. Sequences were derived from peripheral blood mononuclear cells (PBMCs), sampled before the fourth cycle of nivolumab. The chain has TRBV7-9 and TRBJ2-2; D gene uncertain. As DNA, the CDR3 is TGTGCCAGCAGCTTAGAGATGGGGGAGCTGTTTTTT. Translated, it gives CASSLEMGELFF.